Following are 20 T cell receptor beta chains from one sample sequenced in a study of cytomegalovirus exposure and HLA in healthy donors. PCR employed 60 Vbeta and 13 Jbeta primers. Some clones are missing from TCRdb's copy, which holds only in-frame ones; the method was immunoSEQ multiplex PCR. The sample consists of 95,000 to 100,000 clones, over 75% of them appearing once. Sequencing input: PBMCs. Every receptor here comes from a man between 40 and 49 years old in good health and CMV-seronegative.

V and J are TRBV28 and TRBJ1-2, with D unclear. Trimming left V 1 base short and J 13 bases short, with 10 bases between. The CDR3 is made up of 11 amino acids. Germline V lookup: CDR1 MDHEN, CDR2 SYDVKM. CDR3 loop: CASSLSGKGTF. DNA for the CDR3: TGTGCCAGCAGTTTATCGGGGAAAGGCACCTTC.

This clone was counted between two and nine times. This sequence joins TRBV5-1 and TRBJ1-1; the match to TRBD1 covers 7 bases. The CDR3 has 13 amino acids. The V segment lost 2 bases and the J segment 3 bases; nucleotides outside the gene matches: 1. The germline V gene has CDR1 SGHRS and CDR2 YFSETQ. CDR3 in DNA: TGCGCCAGCAGCTTTACAGGGGACACTGAAGCTTTCTTT. Amino acid sequence: CASSFTGDTEAFF.

The genes are TRBV28 and TRBJ2-3; 14 bases map to TRBD2. From germline, CDR1 is MDHEN and CDR2 SYDVKM. This CDR3 contains 17 residues. V gave up 5 bases and J gave up 1 base; unmatched junction bases: 5. CDR3 sequence (DNA): TGTGCCAGCAGTACGGGACTAGCGGGAGTCGGCACAGATACGCAGTATTTT. Its protein is CASSTGLAGVGTDTQYF.

The chain employs TRBV28 and TRBJ1-1, with D perhaps TRBD1 (6 bases). Germline-derived CDR1 and CDR2 are MDHEN and SYDVKM. The CDR3 has 15 amino acids. Trimming left V 6 bases short and J 5 bases short, with 19 bases between. The CDR3 bases are TGTGCCAGCAGCCCCACCCGGACAGCTGGAACTGAAGCTTTCTTT. Its protein is CASSPTRTAGTEAFF.

The chain joins TRBV4-1 to TRBJ2-2; the match to TRBD2 covers 7 bases. J was trimmed by 0 bases and V by 0 bases; bases with no gene match: 1. The CDR3 is 16 residues long. Germline V gene sequence: CDR1 MGHRA, CDR2 YSYEKL. The CDR3 DNA reads as TGCGCCAGCAGCCAAGACGCGGGGGCGAACACCGGGGAGCTGTTTTTT. This gives the protein CASSQDAGANTGELFF.

This clone is a singleton in its sample. The chain joins TRBV5-1 to TRBJ2-1, with 9 bases fitting TRBD2. Looked up from germline, CDR1 is SGHRS and CDR2 is YFSETQ. This CDR3 spans 16 amino acids. Losses at the gene ends were 6 bases for V and 9 bases for J; bases not matched to a gene: 16. The CDR3: CASKEAGLAGSGEQFF. DNA for the CDR3: TGCGCCAGCAAGGAGGCTGGTCTAGCGGGGTCCGGTGAGCAGTTCTTC.

The chain links TRBV2 to TRBJ1-6; no clear D. The length of the CDR3 is 13 residues. Germline V CDR1 and CDR2: SNHLY, FYNNEI. Trimming shortened V by 4 bases and J by 7 bases, and 8 bases separated the two germline ends. CDR3 nucleotide sequence: TGTGCCAGCAGTGGAGATCGGAATTCACCCCTCCACTTT. Translating it yields CASSGDRNSPLHF.

With regard to this clone: An end of the junction does not agree with germline; a read error may underlie this. The rearrangement uses TRBV6-5 and TRBJ1-2; 7 bases line up with TRBD1. This CDR3 is built from 13 residues. Germline-derived CDR1 and CDR2 are MNHEY and SVGAGI. In DNA, the CDR3 is TGTGCCAGCAGTCAGGACAGGTTCTCTGGTCGGCTCTTC. This encodes CASSQDRFSGRLF.

The chain joins TRBV6-1 to TRBJ2-3; 9 bases fit TRBD1. The CDR3 runs 15 residues. Germline V gives CDR1 MNHNS, CDR2 SASEGT. The V gene end was trimmed by 2 bases and the J gene end by 3 bases; junction bases not matched to a gene: 3. The CDR3 DNA follows: TGTGCCAGCAGTGAAACACAGGGGGCGACAGATACGCAGTATTTT. Its translation is CASSETQGATDTQYF.

V is TRBV28 and J is TRBJ1-4; D not resolved. With 4 bases removed from V and 8 bases from J, the gap between germline ends came to 14 bases. Germline V CDR1 and CDR2: MDHEN, SYDVKM. This CDR3 has 14 residues. The CDR3 nucleotides are TGTGCCAGCAGTTCCCAGGAGGGAGGGGAAAAACTGTTTTTT. Its translation: CASSSQEGGEKLFF. Together with reference TRBV28 and TRBJ1-4, the CDR3 gives the full variable domain: DVKVTQSSRYLVKRTGEKVFLECVQDMDHENMFWYRQDPGLGLRLIYFSYDVKMKEKGDIPEGYSVSREKKERFSLILESASTNQTSMYLCASSSQEGGEKLFFGSGTQLSVL.

Only one count was recorded for this clone. The chain is built from TRBV5-1 and TRBJ1-4; D gene uncertain. This CDR3 comprises 14 residues. CDR1 and CDR2 (germline): SGHRS, YFSETQ. Trimming took 2 bases from V and 0 from J, leaving 5 bases between them. This CDR3 is CASSFRSTNEKLFF. As DNA, the CDR3 is TGCGCCAGCAGCTTTCGGTCAACTAATGAAAAACTGTTTTTT.

The chain combines TRBV30 with TRBJ1-3, with a weak D call TRBD1 (5 bases). The CDR3 is 12 amino acids. V was shortened by 1 base and J by 10 bases, with 11 bases between the two germline ends. From germline, CDR1 is GTSNPN and CDR2 SVGIG (reference sequence). CDR3 bases: TGTGCCTGGAGTGACAGGCGGGGTACCATATATTTT. Encoded protein: CAWSDRRGTIYF.

This clone is a singleton in its sample. V and J are TRBV19 and TRBJ1-5; 7 bases are a match to TRBD1. From germline, CDR1 is LNHDA and CDR2 SQIVND (reference sequence). This CDR3 spans 16 amino acids. Germline trimming cut 5 bases from V and 6 bases from J; bases unmatched to any gene: 13. CDR3: CASSPRSGGISQPQHF. The CDR3 bases are TGTGCCAGTAGTCCTCGGTCAGGGGGAATTAGTCAGCCCCAGCATTTT. Complete variable domain (other parts from reference TRBV19 and TRBJ1-5): DGGITQSPKYLFRKEGQNVTLSCEQNLNHDAMYWYRQDPGQGLRLIYYSQIVNDFQKGDIAEGYSVSREKKESFPLTVTSAQKNPTAFYLCASSPRSGGISQPQHFGDGTRLSIL.

The chain recombines TRBV18 with TRBJ2-5, with D possibly TRBD1 on 5 matching bases. The J call is uncertain, as TRBJ2-7 better fits the DNA end. The germline V gene encodes CDR1 KGHSH and CDR2 LQKENI. The CDR3 has 14 residues. The DNA for the CDR3 is TGTGCCAGCTCACCACTGGACAACTCCTACGAGCAGTACTTC. Translated, it gives CASSPLDNSYEQYF.

The V and J genes are TRBV11-2 and TRBJ2-5; 7 nucleotides align to TRBD2. The CDR3 length is 15 residues. Trimming at V came to 0 bases and at J to 2 bases, leaving 3 bases not matched to a gene. Germline loops: CDR1 SGHAT, CDR2 FQNNGV. CDR3 nucleotides: TGTGCCAGCAGCTTAGATCGGGGGGTACAAGAGACCCAGTACTTC. As protein: CASSLDRGVQETQYF.

The rearrangement joins TRBV2 to TRBJ1-4, with D maybe TRBD1 (5 bases). There are 15 residues in the CDR3. V dropped 6 bases and J dropped 0 bases, with 11 bases sitting between them. The germline gives CDR1 SNHLY, CDR2 FYNNEI. The CDR3 loop is CASRPGTATNEKLFF. The CDR3 region has the DNA TGTGCCAGCAGACCCGGGACTGCAACTAATGAAAAACTGTTTTTT.

The gene calls are TRBV5-4 and TRBJ1-1; 9 bases are a match to TRBD1. The CDR3 runs to 16 residues. Germline values: CDR1 SGHNT, CDR2 YYREEE (reference sequence). Trimming removed 4 bases from V and 4 bases from J; junction bases left unmatched: 11. The CDR3 here is CASSIGTGFFSTEAFF. The CDR3 DNA sequence: TGTGCCAGCAGCATAGGGACAGGGTTTTTTTCCACTGAAGCTTTCTTT.

The gene calls are TRBV5-1 and TRBJ2-2; 10 bases are shared with TRBD2. From germline, CDR1 is SGHRS and CDR2 YFSETQ. The trim removed 3 bases at V and 10 bases at J, leaving 15 bases unmatched. The CDR3 extends over 17 amino acids. The CDR3 DNA follows: TGCGCCAGCAGCTCAGCGGGAGGGCCTAATTTTAGTAAGGAGCTGTTTTTT. It translates to CASSSAGGPNFSKELFF.

V and J are TRBV28 and TRBJ2-5; weak D call: TRBD2 (6 bases). The CDR3 has 15 residues. Per germline, CDR1 MDHEN and CDR2 SYDVKM. Deletions cut 5 bases from V and 0 bases from J, with 13 bases between. The CDR3 nucleotides are TGTGCCAGCAGTACAATGCGGGGATACCAAGAGACCCAGTACTTC. This sequence encodes CASSTMRGYQETQYF.

The V call is TRBV27, the J call TRBJ1-1; D is unclear. Per the germline V gene, CDR1 is MNHEY and CDR2 is SMNVEV (reference sequence). V was clipped by 5 bases and J by 3 bases, with 10 bases between them. The CDR3 is 13 amino acids. CDR3 sequence: CASSRQAYTEAFF. Written as DNA, the CDR3 is TGTGCCAGCAGTCGCCAAGCGTACACTGAAGCTTTCTTT.